This T cell receptor beta chain was sequenced in a study of technical replicates of blood from a few donors. Germline lookup yields CDR1 MNHEY and CDR2 SVGAGI. This CDR3 is 15 amino acids long. After removal of 6 bases from V and 3 bases from J, the junction contained 6 bases not matched to a gene. Repertoires were generated with immunoSEQ multiplex PCR, while TCRdb's copy carries only in-frame clones and drops some. The profile shows roughly 85,000 clones, roughly 94% of them singletons. The clonotype comes from a human donor in good health. Sequenced input: T cells isolated from PBMCs. The chain employs TRBV6-5 and TRBJ2-5, with 11 bases aligning to TRBD2. The CDR3 bases are TGTGCCAGCAGGGGTAGCGGGAGGGCCAAAGAGACCCAGTACTTC. This gives the protein CASRGSGRAKETQYF.